The 20 T cell receptor beta chains given below trace back to one sample, sequenced in a study of blood T cells in healthy people across ages. It was with a sample-barcoded 5' primer and a J-beta primer mix that a second PCR of about 6 to 12 cycles was run. TCRdb passed the 5' RACE reads through MiXCR, listing each CDR3 protein once. The data contain 700,000 or so distinct CDR3 sequences, approximately 22% of them seen just once; the ten biggest clones take up around a fifth. Input material: blood. These receptors were collected from a man between 65 and 85 years old in good health.

This clonotype appeared many times. The chain couples TRBV28 to TRBJ1-1, with D perhaps matching TRBD1 (5 bases). This CDR3 has 17 residues. Germline assignment: CDR1 MDHEN and CDR2 SYDVKM. Trimming cost V 6 bases and J 0 bases, with 20 bases left between them. CDR3 protein: CASSPQAIPFMNTEAFF. Here the CDR3 DNA reads TGTGCCAGCAGCCCACAGGCCATCCCGTTCATGAACACTGAAGCTTTCTTT.

The V call is TRBV28, the J call TRBJ2-1; 9 nucleotides match TRBD1. Trimming cost V 6 bases and J 9 bases; bases outside gene matches: 12. Germline V gene sequence: CDR1 MDHEN, CDR2 SYDVKM. CDR3 length equals 15 residues. The CDR3 DNA follows: TGTGCCAGCAGCACACCGGGACAGGGCGGAGGTGAGCAGTTCTTC. It is translated as CASSTPGQGGGEQFF. Full variable domain (outside the CDR3, taken from reference TRBV28 and TRBJ2-1): DVKVTQSSRYLVKRTGEKVFLECVQDMDHENMFWYRQDPGLGLRLIYFSYDVKMKEKGDIPEGYSVSREKKERFSLILESASTNQTSMYLCASSTPGQGGGEQFFGPGTRLTVL.

This clonotype was seen a few times. CDR3 amino acids: CASLTSGANVLTF. CDR3 DNA sequence: TGTGCCAGTCTGACGTCTGGGGCCAACGTCCTGACTTTC. This chain links TRBV12-3 or TRBV12-4 with TRBJ2-6; D unclear. The V and J ends lost 9 bases and 1 base respectively, with 7 bases between them. The CDR3 covers 13 residues.

The V and J genes are TRBV25-1 and TRBJ1-2; D unclear. V lost 5 bases, J lost 3 bases, and 13 bases lay in between. The germline gives CDR1 MGHDK, CDR2 SYGVNS. The CDR3 consists of 14 residues. The CDR3 is CASSRADRYYGYTF. CDR3 nucleotides: TGTGCCAGCAGTAGAGCGGATCGGTACTATGGCTACACCTTC.

This clonotype was detected ten times or more. The chain links TRBV7-9 to TRBJ1-1; D remains ambiguous. The germline V gene encodes CDR1 SEHNR and CDR2 FQNEAQ (reference sequence). V was shortened by 1 base and J by 0 bases, with 6 bases between the two germline ends. The CDR3 spans 14 residues. The CDR3 DNA reads as TGTGCCAGCAGCTTAGGGCAGGTGAACACTGAAGCTTTCTTT. Its translation is CASSLGQVNTEAFF. The variable domain in full, completed from reference TRBV7-9 and TRBJ1-1, reads DTGVSQNPRHKITKRGQNVTFRCDPISEHNRLYWYRQTLGQGPEFLTYFQNEAQLEKSRLLSDRFSAERPKGSFSTLEIQRTEQGDSAMYLCASSLGQVNTEAFFGQGTRLTVV.

This clonotype turned up a few times. The chain recombines TRBV12-3 or TRBV12-4 with TRBJ2-1, with 7 bases aligning to TRBD2. This CDR3 contains 12 residues. V dropped 6 bases and J dropped 7; count of bases not matched to a gene: 3. CDR3 coding DNA: TGTGCCAGCAGGGGCGGGAGTAATGAGCAGTTCTTC. Residues: CASRGGSNEQFF.

This clonotype was seen more than once but under ten times. The V and J genes are TRBV6-2 or TRBV6-3 and TRBJ2-7; possibly TRBD2 for D (5 bases). Matching the DNA end better, TRBJ2-5 makes the J call doubtful. Germline CDR1 MNHEY, CDR2 SVGEGT. This CDR3 has 15 residues. Here the CDR3 reads CASSYSWRLQETQYF. The CDR3 region has the DNA TGTGCCAGCAGTTACTCGTGGAGGCTCCAAGAGACCCAGTACTTC.

This clonotype has just a few counts. This rearrangement joins TRBV19 to TRBJ2-5; D might be TRBD1 (5 bases). The DNA end lines up better with TRBJ2-1; the J call may be wrong. This CDR3 contains 13 residues. CDR1 and CDR2 from the germline V gene are LNHDA and SQIVND (reference sequence). CDR3 DNA: TGTGCCAGTAGTATGGGGCAGGTCGATGAGCAGTTCTTC. Residues: CASSMGQVDEQFF.

This clonotype has just a few counts. Here the CDR3 reads CASSLAPQGFGGEDQPQHF. The CDR3 region has the DNA TGTGCCAGCAGCTTAGCCCCCCAGGGCTTTGGCGGCGAGGATCAGCCCCAGCATTTT. The chain links TRBV7-9 to TRBJ1-5; possible D gene TRBD1, 5 bases. CDR1 and CDR2 from the germline V gene are SEHNR and FQNEAQ (reference sequence). V was clipped by 0 bases and J by 5 bases, with 23 bases between them. This CDR3 is 19 amino acids long.

A few counts support this clonotype. The chain is built from TRBV12-3 or TRBV12-4 and TRBJ2-7, with D maybe TRBD2 (5 bases). The closer fit of TRBJ2-5 to the DNA end suggests the J call may be wrong. This CDR3 comprises 13 residues. CDR3 region: CASSFQSGETQYF. The CDR3 nucleotides read TGTGCCAGCAGTTTCCAATCGGGGGAGACCCAGTACTTC.

The J gene is TRBJ2-5, the V gene TRBV20-1, with 11 bases identical to TRBD1. The DNA end is a closer match to TRBJ2-7, so the J assignment may be wrong. The CDR3 totals 16 residues. Germline CDR1 and CDR2: DFQATT and SNEGSKA (reference sequence). CDR3 loop: CSAMPLGQGVTYEQYV. CDR3 nucleotide sequence: TGCAGTGCTATGCCCTTGGGACAGGGGGTGACCTACGAGCAGTACGTC.

The chain couples TRBV20-1 to TRBJ2-3, with D possibly called TRBD1 or TRBD2 (6 bases each). The V and J ends lost 1 base and 4 bases respectively, with 15 bases between them. The CDR3 length is 15 residues. Looked up from germline, CDR1 is DFQATT and CDR2 is SNEGSKA (reference sequence). In nucleotides, the CDR3 is TGCAGTGCTAGAGTTGGGGGGCTGGTGGCAGATACGCAGTATTTT. It is translated as CSARVGGLVADTQYF.

The rearrangement uses TRBV5-1 and TRBJ2-7; TRBD2 aligns across 7 bases. Germline V lookup: CDR1 SGHRS, CDR2 YFSETQ. The length of the CDR3 is 16 residues. V lost 3 bases and J lost 3; bases outside the gene matches: 12. As DNA, the CDR3 is TGCGCCAGCAGCTCTACCATTCTCGGCGGGGGCTACGAGCAGTACTTC. It yields the protein CASSSTILGGGYEQYF.

The J gene is TRBJ2-3, the V gene TRBV12-3 or TRBV12-4; D tentatively reads TRBD1 or TRBD2 (6 bases each). Trimming cost V 5 bases and J 4 bases, with 13 bases left between them. CDR3 length: 14 residues. Here the CDR3 reads CASSTYGGADTQYF. CDR3 DNA: TGTGCCAGCAGTACCTACGGGGGCGCAGATACGCAGTATTTT.

The rearrangement joins TRBV7-6 to TRBJ1-1; TRBD1 might be the D (5 bases). Germline V gene data show CDR1 as SGHVS and CDR2 as FNYEAQ. Trimming removed 4 bases from V and 5 bases from J, with 8 bases in between. The CDR3 totals 12 residues. The CDR3 region is CASSSAGTEAFF. CDR3 coding DNA: TGTGCCAGCAGCTCCGCAGGGACTGAAGCTTTCTTT.

This clonotype has a count of ten or more. The chain combines TRBV12-3 or TRBV12-4 with TRBJ1-1, with D perhaps TRBD1 (5 bases). This CDR3 is 14 amino acids long. The ends were cut back, 5 bases at V and 4 bases at J, with 14 bases in the middle. The CDR3: CASSGDSEITEAFF. In DNA form, the CDR3 reads TGTGCCAGCAGTGGGGACTCCGAGATCACTGAAGCTTTCTTT.

This clonotype was observed a few times. The chain recombines TRBV3-1 with TRBJ1-2; D is possibly TRBD1 (5 bases). V lost 6 bases, J lost 7 bases, and 18 bases lay in between. The V gene's germline CDR1 is LGHDT and CDR2 YNNKEL (reference sequence). This CDR3 contains 14 residues. The CDR3 DNA follows: TGTGCCAGCAGGATAGGGGCCGCCGGTGGTGGCTACACCTTC. Protein sequence: CASRIGAAGGGYTF. Together with reference TRBV3-1 and TRBJ1-2, the CDR3 gives the full variable domain: DTAVSQTPKYLVTQMGNDKSIKCEQNLGHDTMYWYKQDSKKFLKIMFSYNNKELIINETVPNRFSPKSPDKAHLNLHINSLELGDSAVYFCASRIGAAGGGYTFGSGTRLTVV.

This rearrangement joins TRBV27 to TRBJ1-1; unclear D gene. The germline V gene encodes CDR1 MNHEY and CDR2 SMNVEV (reference sequence). The V and J ends lost 7 bases and 0 bases respectively, with 15 bases between them. The length of the CDR3 is 15 residues. CDR3 in DNA: TGTGCCAGCACGAAACAGCGGTCCTTGAACACTGAAGCTTTCTTT. This codes for CASTKQRSLNTEAFF.

This clonotype appeared a few times. The V gene is TRBV10-3, the J gene TRBJ2-7; D perhaps matches TRBD1 (6 bases). The DNA matches TRBJ2-5 better at its end, which makes the J call doubtful. Germline values: CDR1 ENHRY, CDR2 SYGVKD. This CDR3 is built from 15 residues. CDR3 DNA sequence: TGTGCCATCAGTGGACCGGGACACAGACAAGAGACCCAGTACTTC. As protein: CAISGPGHRQETQYF.

This clonotype occurred a few times. The chain links TRBV20-1 to TRBJ1-1; 9 bases fit TRBD1. CDR1 is DFQATT and CDR2 is SNEGSKA in the germline V gene (reference sequence). Trimming removed 3 bases from V and 2 bases from J; junction bases left unmatched: 7. CDR3 length: 15 amino acids. In nucleotides, the CDR3 is TGCAGTGCTAGGGGGACAGGGAGGGGAAACACTGAAGCTTTCTTT. Translating it yields CSARGTGRGNTEAFF.